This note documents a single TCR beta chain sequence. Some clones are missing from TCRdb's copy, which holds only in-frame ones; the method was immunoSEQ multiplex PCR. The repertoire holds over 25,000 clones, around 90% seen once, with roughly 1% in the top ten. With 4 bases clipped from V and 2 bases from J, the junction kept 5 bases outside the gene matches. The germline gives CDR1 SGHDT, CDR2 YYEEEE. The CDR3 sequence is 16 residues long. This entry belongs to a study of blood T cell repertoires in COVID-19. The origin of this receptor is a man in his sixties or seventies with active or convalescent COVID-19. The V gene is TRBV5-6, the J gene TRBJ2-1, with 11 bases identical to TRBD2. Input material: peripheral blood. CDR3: CASSPVAGGAYNEQFF. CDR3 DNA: TGTGCCAGCAGCCCTGTAGCGGGGGGGGCCTACAATGAGCAGTTCTTC.